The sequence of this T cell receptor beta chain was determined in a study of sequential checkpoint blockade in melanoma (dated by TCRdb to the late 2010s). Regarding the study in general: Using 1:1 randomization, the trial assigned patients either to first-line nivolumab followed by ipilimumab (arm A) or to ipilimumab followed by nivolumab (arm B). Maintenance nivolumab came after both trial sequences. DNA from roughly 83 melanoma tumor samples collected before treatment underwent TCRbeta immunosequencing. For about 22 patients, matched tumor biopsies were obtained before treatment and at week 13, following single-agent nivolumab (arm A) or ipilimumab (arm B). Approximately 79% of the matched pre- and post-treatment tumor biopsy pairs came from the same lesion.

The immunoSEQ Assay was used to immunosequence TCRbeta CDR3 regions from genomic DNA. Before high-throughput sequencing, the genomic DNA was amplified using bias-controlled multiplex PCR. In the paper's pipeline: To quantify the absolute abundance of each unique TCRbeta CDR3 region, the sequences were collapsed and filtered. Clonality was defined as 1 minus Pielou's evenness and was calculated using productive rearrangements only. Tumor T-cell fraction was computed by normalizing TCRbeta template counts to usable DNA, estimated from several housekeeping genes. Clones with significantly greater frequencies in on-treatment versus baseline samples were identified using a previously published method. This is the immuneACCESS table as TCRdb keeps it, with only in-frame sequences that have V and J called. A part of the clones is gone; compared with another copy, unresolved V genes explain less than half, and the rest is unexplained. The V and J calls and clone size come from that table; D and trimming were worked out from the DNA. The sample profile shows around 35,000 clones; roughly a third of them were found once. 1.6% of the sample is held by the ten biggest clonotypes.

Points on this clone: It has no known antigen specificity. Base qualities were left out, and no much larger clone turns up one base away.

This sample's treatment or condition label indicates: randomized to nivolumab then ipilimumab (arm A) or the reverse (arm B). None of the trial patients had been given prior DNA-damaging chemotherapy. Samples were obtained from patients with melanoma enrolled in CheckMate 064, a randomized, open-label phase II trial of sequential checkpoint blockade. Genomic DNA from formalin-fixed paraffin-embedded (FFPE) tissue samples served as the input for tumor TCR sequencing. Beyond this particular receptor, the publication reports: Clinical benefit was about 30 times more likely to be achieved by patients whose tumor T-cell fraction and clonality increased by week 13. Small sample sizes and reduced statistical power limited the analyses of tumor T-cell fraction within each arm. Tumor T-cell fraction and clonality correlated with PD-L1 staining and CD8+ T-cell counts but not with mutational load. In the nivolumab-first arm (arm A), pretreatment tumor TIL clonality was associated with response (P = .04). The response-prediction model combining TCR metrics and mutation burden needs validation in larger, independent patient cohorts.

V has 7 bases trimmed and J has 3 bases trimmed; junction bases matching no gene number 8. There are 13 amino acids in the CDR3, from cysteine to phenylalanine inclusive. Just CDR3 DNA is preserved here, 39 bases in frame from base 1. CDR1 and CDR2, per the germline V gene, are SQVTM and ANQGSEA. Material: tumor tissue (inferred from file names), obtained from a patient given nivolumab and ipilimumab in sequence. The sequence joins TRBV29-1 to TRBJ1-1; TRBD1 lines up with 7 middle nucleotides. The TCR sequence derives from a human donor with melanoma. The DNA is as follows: TGCAGCGCCCTGGGACAGAAATACACTGAAGCTTTCTTT. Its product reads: CSALGQKYTEAFF.